A single sample gave rise to the 15 T cell receptor beta chains below, sequenced in a study of blood T cell repertoires in COVID-19. Repertoires were generated with immunoSEQ multiplex PCR, while TCRdb's copy carries only in-frame clones and drops some. The table shows about 170,000 clones, with more than 65% occurring only once. Sequences were obtained from peripheral blood. Receptor source: a man in his 70s with active or convalescent COVID-19.

The CDR3: CSVSTTGGYGYTF. The CDR3, as DNA: TGCAGCGTGTCGACGACAGGCGGCTATGGCTACACCTTC. The chain couples TRBV29-1 to TRBJ1-2, with D possibly matching TRBD1 (6 bases). Germline V gene sequence: CDR1 SQVTM, CDR2 ANQGSEA. This CDR3 comprises 13 residues. Trimming removed 6 bases at V and 4 bases at J, with 15 bases between.

This sequence joins TRBV19 and TRBJ2-7, with D unresolved. The CDR3 consists of 14 residues. The ends were cut back, 5 bases at V and 1 base at J, with 12 bases in the middle. CDR1 is LNHDA, CDR2 SQIVND, per germline (reference sequence). This CDR3 reads CASSHQRGSYEQYF. As DNA, the CDR3 is TGTGCCAGTAGTCACCAGCGTGGATCCTACGAGCAGTACTTC.

V and J are TRBV16 and TRBJ1-2, with TRBD1 matching over 11 bases. Germline V gene lookup returns CDR1 KGHSY and CDR2 FQNENV. There are 16 residues in the CDR3. Germline trimming cut 4 bases from V and 6 bases from J; bases unmatched to any gene: 10. CDR3 DNA: TGTGCCAGCAGCCTATGGGACAGGGGGTCGTCTCATGGCTACACCTTC. It translates to CASSLWDRGSSHGYTF. Variable domain in full (rest from reference TRBV16 and TRBJ1-2): GEEVAQTPKHLVRGEGQKAKLYCAPIKGHSYVFWYQQVLKNEFKFLISFQNENVFDETGMPKERFSAKCLPNSPCSLEIQATKLEDSAVYFCASSLWDRGSSHGYTFGSGTRLTVV.

The chain carries TRBV3-1 (or the pseudogene TRBV3-2) and TRBJ1-5; 10 bases line up with TRBD1. V lost 3 bases, J lost 6 bases, and 5 bases stayed unmatched. This CDR3 region has 15 residues. Germline lookup yields CDR1 LGHDT and CDR2 YNNKEL (reference sequence). CDR3 bases: TGTGCCAGCAGCCAGGGACAGGGGAGCGTTCAGCCCCAGCATTTT. The encoded protein is CASSQGQGSVQPQHF.

The genes are TRBV29-1 and TRBJ2-1, with 8 bases aligning to TRBD1. V lost 1 base to trimming and J lost 15 bases; unmatched junction nucleotides: 5. The CDR3 has 11 residues. Germline CDR1 is SQVTM and CDR2 is ANQGSEA. For the CDR3, the DNA is TGCAGCGTTGAAGCCGACAGGGGAGGGTTCTTC. It encodes CSVEADRGGFF.

The rearrangement links TRBV7-8 to TRBJ1-1; 11 bases fit TRBD1. The germline CDR1 and CDR2 sequences are SGHVS and FQNEAQ. The CDR3 has 14 amino acids. V was pared by 5 bases and J by 6 bases, with 5 bases of the junction left unmatched. CDR3 loop: CASSKGQGGPEAFF. The CDR3 DNA reads TGTGCCAGCAGCAAGGGACAGGGGGGACCTGAAGCTTTCTTT.

The chain has TRBV23-1 and TRBJ1-2; 7 positions agree with TRBD1. TRBV23-1 is identified as an open reading frame with a role that is uncertain. The CDR3 consists of 17 residues. J lost 2 bases, V lost 3 bases, and 12 bases had no gene match. This chain's CDR3 is CASSQIQGVLDNYGYTF. The CDR3 coding sequence is TGCGCCAGCAGTCAGATTCAGGGGGTACTTGACAACTATGGCTACACCTTC.

The chain links TRBV28 to TRBJ2-1, with no clear D. This CDR3 has 13 amino acids. V was trimmed by 5 bases and J by 10 bases, leaving 15 bases between them. Per germline, CDR1 MDHEN and CDR2 SYDVKM. CDR3 region: CASSPNPPGEQFF. In DNA, the CDR3 is TGTGCCAGCAGTCCCAACCCCCCCGGGGAGCAGTTCTTC.

This chain connects TRBV25-1 to TRBJ1-4; a possible D gene is TRBD1 (6 bases). The germline V and J ends were trimmed by 6 bases and 0 bases, with 14 bases remaining between them. Per the germline V gene, CDR1 is MGHDK and CDR2 is SYGVNS. The CDR3 spans 16 residues. The CDR3 region has the DNA TGTGCCAGCAGGCCGACAGGCCCTACAACTAATGAAAAACTGTTTTTT. Translation: CASRPTGPTTNEKLFF.

This chain joins TRBV5-1 and TRBJ2-7; no clear D. Germline V gives CDR1 SGHRS, CDR2 YFSETQ. Trimming shortened V by 0 bases and J by 9 bases, and 13 bases separated the two germline ends. The CDR3 sequence is 13 residues long. CDR3 residues: CASSLGGLFLQYF. The DNA for the CDR3 is TGCGCCAGCAGCTTGGGAGGCCTGTTTCTGCAGTACTTC.

This clone was counted a few times. The CDR3 region has the DNA TGTGCCATCAGTGAGTGGGCAGGGGGTCCCTACGAGCAGTACTTC. This sequence encodes CAISEWAGGPYEQYF. The chain uses TRBV10-3 and TRBJ2-7; 7 nucleotides match TRBD1. V shed 1 base, J shed 2 bases, and the junction held 5 bases outside the gene matches. CDR3 size: 15 residues. Germline-derived CDR1 and CDR2 are ENHRY and SYGVKD.

In this sample, this clone turned up once. Germline is not matched at one junction end, which may reflect a read error. CDR3 coding DNA: TGTGCCACCAGCTCCCGGGACAGCAATTCACCCCTGCACTTT. Translation: CATSSRDSNSPLHF. The chain recombines TRBV15 with TRBJ1-6, with 7 bases aligning to TRBD1. Germline-derived CDR1 and CDR2 are LNHNV and YYDKDF (reference sequence). The CDR3 runs to 14 residues. Variable domain in full (rest from reference TRBV15 and TRBJ1-6): DAMVIQNPRYQVTQFGKPVTLSCSQTLNHNVMYWYQQKSSQAPKLLFHYYDKDFNNEADTPDNFQSRRPNTSFCFLDIRSPGLGDTAMYLCATSSRDSNSPLHFGNGTRLTVT.

This chain joins TRBV3-1 (or the pseudogene TRBV3-2) and TRBJ2-7; 8 bases agree with TRBD1. CDR1 and CDR2 (germline): LGHDT, YNNKEL (reference sequence). The CDR3 covers 15 residues. The J segment lost 9 bases and the V segment lost 5 bases, leaving 15 bases of the junction unmatched. CDR3 protein: CASSTRQGLGNGQYF. DNA of the CDR3: TGTGCCAGCAGCACCCGACAGGGGCTGGGTAATGGGCAGTACTTC.

The gene calls are TRBV19 and TRBJ1-4, with TRBD1 as a possible D gene (5 bases). In germline, CDR1 is LNHDA, CDR2 SQIVND (reference sequence). V was cut by 1 base and J by 8 bases, with 20 bases left in between. This CDR3 comprises 17 residues. For the CDR3, the DNA is TGTGCCAGTAGTATAGTGGGGGGACCATGGCCGCGAGAAAAACTGTTTTTT. It codes for CASSIVGGPWPREKLFF.

The chain couples TRBV3-1 (or the pseudogene TRBV3-2) to TRBJ2-7; D is unresolved. The V gene lost 4 bases and the J gene lost 1 base, with 14 bases spanning the gap. Per germline, CDR1 LGHDT and CDR2 YNNKEL (reference sequence). This CDR3 is built from 15 residues. The CDR3 protein is CASSLKEWRSYEQYF. DNA for the CDR3: TGTGCCAGCAGCCTGAAGGAGTGGCGGTCCTACGAGCAGTACTTC.